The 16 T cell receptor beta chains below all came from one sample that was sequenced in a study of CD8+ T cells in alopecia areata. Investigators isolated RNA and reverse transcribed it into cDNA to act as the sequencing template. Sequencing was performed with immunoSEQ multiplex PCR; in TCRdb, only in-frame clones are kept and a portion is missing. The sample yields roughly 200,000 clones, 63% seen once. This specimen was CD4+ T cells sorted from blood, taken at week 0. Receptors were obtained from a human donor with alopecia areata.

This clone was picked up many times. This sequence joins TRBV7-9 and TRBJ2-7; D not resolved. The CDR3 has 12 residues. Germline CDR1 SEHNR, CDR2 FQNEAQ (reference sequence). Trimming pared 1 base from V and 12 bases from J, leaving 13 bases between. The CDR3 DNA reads TGTGCCAGCAGCTTAGTTGGTTCGCCCCCGTACTTC. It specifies CASSLVGSPPYF.

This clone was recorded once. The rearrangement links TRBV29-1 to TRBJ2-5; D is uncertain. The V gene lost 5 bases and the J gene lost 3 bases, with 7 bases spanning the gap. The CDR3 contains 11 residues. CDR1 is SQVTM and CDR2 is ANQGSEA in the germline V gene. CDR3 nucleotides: TGCAGCGTTTCCCGTGAAGAGACCCAGTACTTC. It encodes CSVSREETQYF.

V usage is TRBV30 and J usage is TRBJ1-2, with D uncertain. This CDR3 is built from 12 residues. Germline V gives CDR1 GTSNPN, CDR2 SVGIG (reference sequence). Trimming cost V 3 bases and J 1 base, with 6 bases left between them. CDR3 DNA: TGTGCCTGGAGGGAAAATAACTATGGCTACACCTTC. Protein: CAWRENNYGYTF.

The CDR3 spells CASSLGGQNSPLHF. CDR3 DNA: TGTGCCAGCAGCTTAGGTGGCCAGAATTCACCCCTCCACTTT. The rearrangement uses TRBV7-2 and TRBJ1-6; D gene uncertain. The CDR3 has 14 residues. Trimming pared 1 base from V and 7 bases from J, leaving 8 bases between. Germline CDR1 SGHTA, CDR2 FQGNSA.

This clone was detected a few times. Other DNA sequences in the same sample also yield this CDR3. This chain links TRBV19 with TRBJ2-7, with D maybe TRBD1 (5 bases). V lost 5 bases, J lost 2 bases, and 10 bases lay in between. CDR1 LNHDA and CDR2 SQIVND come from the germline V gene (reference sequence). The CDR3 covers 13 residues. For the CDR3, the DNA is TGTGCCAGTAGTCCTCAGGGTCCCTACGAGCAGTACTTC. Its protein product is CASSPQGPYEQYF.

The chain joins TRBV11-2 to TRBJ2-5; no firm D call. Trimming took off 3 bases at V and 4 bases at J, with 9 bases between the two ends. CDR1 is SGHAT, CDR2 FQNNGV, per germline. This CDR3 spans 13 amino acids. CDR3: CASSFDARETQYF. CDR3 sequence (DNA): TGTGCCAGCAGCTTTGACGCCAGAGAGACCCAGTACTTC.

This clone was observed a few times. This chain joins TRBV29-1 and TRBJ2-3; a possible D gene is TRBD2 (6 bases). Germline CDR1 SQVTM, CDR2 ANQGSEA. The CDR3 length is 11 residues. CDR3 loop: CPRRGTDTQYF. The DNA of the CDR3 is TGCCCCAGGAGGGGCACAGATACGCAGTATTTT.

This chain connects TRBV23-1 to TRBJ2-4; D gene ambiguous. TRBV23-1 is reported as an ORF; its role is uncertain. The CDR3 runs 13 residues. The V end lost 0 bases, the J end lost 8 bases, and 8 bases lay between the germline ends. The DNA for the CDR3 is TGCGCCAGCAGTCAATCCATTCCAGACATTCAGTACTTC. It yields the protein CASSQSIPDIQYF.

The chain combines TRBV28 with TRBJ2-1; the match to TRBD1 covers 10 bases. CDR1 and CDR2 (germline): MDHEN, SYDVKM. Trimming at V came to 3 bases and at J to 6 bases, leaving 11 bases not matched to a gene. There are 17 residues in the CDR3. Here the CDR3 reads CASSLDRGLRGVNEQFF. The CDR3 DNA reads TGTGCCAGCAGTTTGGACAGGGGGTTGAGGGGTGTCAATGAGCAGTTCTTC.

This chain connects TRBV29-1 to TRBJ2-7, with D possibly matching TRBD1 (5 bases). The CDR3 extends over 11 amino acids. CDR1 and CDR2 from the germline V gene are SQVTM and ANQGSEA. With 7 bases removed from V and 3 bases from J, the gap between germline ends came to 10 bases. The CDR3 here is CSGSDSYEQYF. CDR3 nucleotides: TGCAGCGGATCCGACAGCTACGAGCAGTACTTC.

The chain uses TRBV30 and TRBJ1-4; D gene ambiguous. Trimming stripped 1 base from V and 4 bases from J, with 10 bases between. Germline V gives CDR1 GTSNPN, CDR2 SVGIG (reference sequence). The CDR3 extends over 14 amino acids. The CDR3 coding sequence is TGTGCCTGGAGTGACCGTCGAAATAATGAAAAACTGTTTTTT. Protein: CAWSDRRNNEKLFF. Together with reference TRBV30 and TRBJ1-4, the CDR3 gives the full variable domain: SQTIHQWPATLVQPVGSPLSLECTVEGTSNPNLYWYRQAAGRGLQLLFYSVGIGQISSEVPQNLSASRPQDRQFILSSKKLLLSDSGFYLCAWSDRRNNEKLFFGSGTQLSVL.

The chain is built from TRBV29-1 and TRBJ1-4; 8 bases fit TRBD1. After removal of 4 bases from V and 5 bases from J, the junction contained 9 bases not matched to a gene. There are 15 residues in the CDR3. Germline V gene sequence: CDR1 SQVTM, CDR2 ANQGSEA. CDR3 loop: CSVVRQGSGNEKLFF. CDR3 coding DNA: TGCAGCGTTGTTAGACAGGGGTCGGGGAATGAAAAACTGTTTTTT.

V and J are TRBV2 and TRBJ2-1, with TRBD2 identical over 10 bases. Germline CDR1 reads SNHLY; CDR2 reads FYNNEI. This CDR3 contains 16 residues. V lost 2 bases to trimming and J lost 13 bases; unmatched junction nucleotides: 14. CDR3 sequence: CASSERLAGGSNGQFF. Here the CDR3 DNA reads TGTGCCAGCAGTGAAAGGTTAGCGGGGGGATCCAATGGACAGTTCTTC.

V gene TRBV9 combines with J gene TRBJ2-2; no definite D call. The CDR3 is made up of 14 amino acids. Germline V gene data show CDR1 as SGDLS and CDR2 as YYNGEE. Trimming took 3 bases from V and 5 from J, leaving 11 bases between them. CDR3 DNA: TGTGCCAGCAGCGCCAAGATGGGGACCGGGGAGCTGTTTTTT. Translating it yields CASSAKMGTGELFF.

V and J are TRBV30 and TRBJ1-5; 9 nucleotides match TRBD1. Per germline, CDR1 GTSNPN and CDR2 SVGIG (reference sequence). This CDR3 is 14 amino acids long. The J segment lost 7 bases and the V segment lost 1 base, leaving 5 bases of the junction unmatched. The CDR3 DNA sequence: TGTGCCTGGAGTGGGGACAGGGTCGACCAGCCCCAGCATTTT. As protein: CAWSGDRVDQPQHF.

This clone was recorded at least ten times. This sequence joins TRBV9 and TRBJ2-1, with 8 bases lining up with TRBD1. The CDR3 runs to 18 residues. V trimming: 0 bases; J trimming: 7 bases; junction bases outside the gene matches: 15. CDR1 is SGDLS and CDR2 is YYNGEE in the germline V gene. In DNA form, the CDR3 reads TGTGCCAGCAGCGTAGCTACGGGGACAGGTACCTCTACAAATGAGCAGTTCTTC. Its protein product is CASSVATGTGTSTNEQFF.